This TCR beta chain stems from a study of shared clonotypes between healthy human individuals. Whole-study findings and limits: Naive subsets tended to show greater estimated richness than memory subsets. Sharing of clonotypes among donors was expected to vary with sequencing depth.

This clone was counted once. Its specificity is not known. Every donor, a Caucasian adult, lived in Nashville, Tennessee. Genomic DNA (from each subset) was split evenly across several immunoSEQ plates. Measured with immunoSEQ multiplex PCR; TCRdb has only the in-frame clones, and not every one. This sample has about 600,000 clones, with around 97% found just once. CDR3 length: 15 residues. Germline loops: CDR1 MNHEY, CDR2 SVGAGI. Losses at the gene ends were 7 bases for V and 0 bases for J; bases not matched to a gene: 5. This clonotype was sampled from a woman younger than 45 in good health. Material: naive CD4+ T cells sorted from blood. Sample subset: CD45RA+ positively selected. V is TRBV6-5 and J is TRBJ2-1; 8 bases agree with TRBD2. CDR3 sequence (DNA): TGTGCCAGCACCCAAACTAGCGGCTCCTACAATGAGCAGTTCTTC. The encoded protein is CASTQTSGSYNEQFF.